This is a list of T cell receptor beta chains from one sample in a study of blood T cell repertoires in COVID-19. Using immunoSEQ multiplex PCR, the repertoire was profiled, and TCRdb retains in-frame clones only, with some absent. The sample records 250,000 to 350,000 clones, about 88% being singletons. Source material: PBMCs or T cells enriched from blood (not recorded which). These receptors originate from a woman aged 50 to 60 who had recovered from COVID-19. Each CDR3 is given with its conserved first and last residue. The D gene is left open where the match is weak. Size values are once, few and many counts, or a class for expanded clones, and some rows have none.

>TRBJ1-2|NA|NA|TRBV28
CASSTGQNYGYTF
TGTGCCAGCAGCACAGGACAGAACTATGGCTACACCTTC
>TRBJ1-6|NA|NA|TRBV4-3
CASNYRSSYNSPLHF
TGCGCCAGCAACTACCGGAGCTCCTATAATTCACCCCTCCACTTT
>TRBJ1-6|once|TRBD1|TRBV19
CASSGQGPGFSPLHF
TGTGCCAGTAGCGGACAGGGGCCGGGGTTTTCACCCCTCCACTTT
>TRBJ2-1|NA|TRBD2|TRBV3-1/TRBV3-2
CASSRLADSYNEQFF
TGTGCCAGCAGCCGACTAGCGGACTCCTACAATGAGCAGTTCTTC
>TRBJ2-3|NA|NA|TRBV7-3
CASSLTERTDTQYF
TGTGCCAGCAGCTTGACGGAGCGCACAGATACGCAGTATTTT
>TRBJ1-2|few|TRBD1|TRBV3-1/TRBV3-2
CASSQQGARGYTF
TGTGCCAGCAGCCAACAGGGGGCGAGGGGCTACACCTTC
>TRBJ2-1|NA|TRBD2|TRBV29-1
CSVEELAGAPYNEQFF
TGCAGCGTTGAAGAGTTAGCGGGAGCCCCCTACAATGAGCAGTTCTTC
>TRBJ2-7|NA|TRBD2|TRBV5-1
CASSSEVPGGGTYEQYF
TGCGCCAGCAGCTCAGAAGTCCCGGGAGGAGGGACCTACGAGCAGTACTTC
>TRBJ1-3|once|TRBD1|TRBV14
CASSRGQISGNTIYF
TGTGCCAGCAGCCGGGGACAGATCTCTGGAAACACCATATATTTT
>TRBJ2-5|NA|NA|TRBV28
CASSGRTGFVGWGETQYF
TGTGCCAGCAGCGGGAGGACAGGGTTCGTGGGGTGGGGGGAGACCCAGTACTTC
>TRBJ1-6|once|TRBD1|TRBV9
CASSALGQGDSPLHF
TGTGCCAGCAGCGCACTAGGACAGGGGGATTCACCCCTCCACTTT
>TRBJ2-2|NA|TRBD2|TRBV10-3
CAINSGTSGRTGTGELFF
TGTGCCATCAATTCCGGGACTAGCGGGAGGACGGGGACCGGGGAGCTGTTTTTT
>TRBJ2-2|NA|TRBD1|TRBV5-1
CASSSWTGNTGELFF
TGCGCCAGCAGCTCCTGGACAGGGAACACCGGGGAGCTGTTTTTT
>TRBJ2-1|NA|TRBD2|TRBV11-1
CASSLGLAGGPAEQFF
TGTGCCAGCAGCTTAGGGCTAGCGGGAGGGCCTGCTGAGCAGTTCTTC
>TRBJ2-1|NA|TRBD1|TRBV4-3
CASSQETGGRQFF
TGCGCCAGCAGCCAAGAGACAGGGGGCAGGCAGTTCTTC
>TRBJ1-4|NA|NA|TRBV15
CATSTGGGNEKLFF
TGTGCCACCAGCACTGGAGGCGGTAATGAAAAACTGTTTTTT
>TRBJ2-1|NA|NA|TRBV30
CAWRTLDGGGRGQFF
TGTGCCTGGAGGACCCTTGATGGGGGAGGAAGGGGGCAGTTCTTC
>TRBJ1-1|once|NA|TRBV7-8
CASSLWGGGTEAFF
TGTGCCAGCAGCTTATGGGGGGGAGGGACTGAAGCTTTCTTT
>TRBJ1-6|NA|NA|TRBV7-2
CASSLFGTLASYNSPLHF
TGTGCCAGCAGCTTATTTGGGACATTAGCGTCCTATAATTCACCCCTCCACTTT
>TRBJ1-2|NA|TRBD1|TRBV7-3
CASSPGQGDGYTF
TGTGCCAGCTCCCCGGGACAGGGCGATGGCTACACCTTC
>TRBJ1-3|NA|NA|TRBV9
CASSVAPSGSSGNTIYF
TGTGCCAGCAGCGTAGCCCCTAGCGGTTCCTCTGGAAACACCATATATTTT
>TRBJ2-7|NA|NA|TRBV2
CASSVGHADSYEQYF
TGTGCCAGCAGCGTTGGACACGCAGATTCCTACGAGCAGTACTTC
>TRBJ2-7|NA|NA|TRBV6-1
CASSDPTGREQYF
TGTGCCAGCAGTGACCCGACAGGGAGGGAGCAGTACTTC
>TRBJ1-5|NA|TRBD1|TRBV9
CASSAGTVNQPQHF
TGTGCCAGCAGCGCCGGGACAGTCAATCAGCCCCAGCATTTT